This T cell receptor beta chain was identified in a study of T cell responses to AZD1222 COVID-19 vaccine. The study, taken as a whole, reports: Once two AZD1222 doses were given, Spike-specific TCR breadth and depth went up.

Regarding this clone: Its antigen is as yet unknown.

Sequencing used immunoSEQ multiplex PCR; TCRdb keeps in-frame clones, though not all of them. The sample holds roughly 120,000 clones, 80% to 90% seen once. The source material was peripheral blood, sampled on day 0 of MenACWY control vaccination. This sequence was found in an adult in good health.

CDR3 sequence: CASSPVDRTLRGYTF. Written as DNA, the CDR3 is TGTGCCAGTAGTCCTGTGGACAGGACCTTAAGGGGCTACACCTTC. The chain couples TRBV19 to TRBJ1-2; TRBD1 matches at 7 bases. This CDR3 region has 15 residues. J gave up 8 bases and V 5 bases, and 14 bases lay outside the gene matches. From germline, CDR1 is LNHDA and CDR2 SQIVND (reference sequence).